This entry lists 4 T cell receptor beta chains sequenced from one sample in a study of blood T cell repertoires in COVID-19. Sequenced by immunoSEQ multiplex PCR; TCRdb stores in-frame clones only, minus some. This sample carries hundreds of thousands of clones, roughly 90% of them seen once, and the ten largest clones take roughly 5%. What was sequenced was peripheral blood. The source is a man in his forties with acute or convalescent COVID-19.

CDR3 amino acids: CASSLVEGAAGYTF. The CDR3 DNA is TGTGCCAGCAGCTTAGTGGAGGGGGCCGCTGGCTACACCTTC. This chain uses TRBV7-8 with TRBJ1-2, with 7 bases identical to TRBD1. Germline values: CDR1 SGHVS, CDR2 FQNEAQ. The CDR3 consists of 14 residues. V was clipped by 1 base and J by 7 bases; unmatched bases: 6.

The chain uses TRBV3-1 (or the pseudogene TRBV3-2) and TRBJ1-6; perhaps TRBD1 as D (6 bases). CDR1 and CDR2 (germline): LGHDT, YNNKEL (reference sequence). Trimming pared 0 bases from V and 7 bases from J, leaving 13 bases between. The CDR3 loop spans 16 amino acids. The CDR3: CASSQDKGHRNSPLHF. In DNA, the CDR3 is TGTGCCAGCAGCCAAGATAAGGGACACAGAAATTCACCCCTCCACTTT.

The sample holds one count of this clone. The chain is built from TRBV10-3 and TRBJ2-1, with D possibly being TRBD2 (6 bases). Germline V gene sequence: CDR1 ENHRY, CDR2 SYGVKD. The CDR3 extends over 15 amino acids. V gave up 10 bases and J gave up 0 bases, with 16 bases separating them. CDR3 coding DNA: TGTGCCACCCGGGGAGGCGCCCTCTCCTACAATGAGCAGTTCTTC. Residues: CATRGGALSYNEQFF.

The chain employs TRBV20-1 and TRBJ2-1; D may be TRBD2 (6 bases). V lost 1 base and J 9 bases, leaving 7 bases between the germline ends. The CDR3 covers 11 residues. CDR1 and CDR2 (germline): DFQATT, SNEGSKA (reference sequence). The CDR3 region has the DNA TGCAGTGCTAGAGTCGGGGGTGAGCAGTTCTTC. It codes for CSARVGGEQFF.